The present TCR beta chain was sequenced within a study of blood T cells in healthy people across ages. Sample-barcoded 5' priming and a J-beta primer mix drove a second PCR of 7 to 11 cycles. TCRdb called the 5' RACE reads again in MiXCR, with one record for every CDR3 protein. The sample carries 800,000 to 950,000 distinct CDR3 sequences, about 44% recorded once. Germline trimming cut 3 bases from V and 4 bases from J; bases unmatched to any gene: 7. The germline V gene encodes CDR1 DFQATT and CDR2 SNEGSKA (reference sequence). The CDR3 extends over 17 amino acids. The sample was blood. The sequence was obtained from a man aged 25-45 years in good health. V usage is TRBV20-1 and J usage is TRBJ2-2, with 14 positions matching TRBD2. The CDR3 loop reads CSASIGTSGGATGELFF. The CDR3 DNA reads as TGCAGTGCTAGCATAGGGACTAGCGGGGGAGCCACCGGGGAGCTGTTTTTT.